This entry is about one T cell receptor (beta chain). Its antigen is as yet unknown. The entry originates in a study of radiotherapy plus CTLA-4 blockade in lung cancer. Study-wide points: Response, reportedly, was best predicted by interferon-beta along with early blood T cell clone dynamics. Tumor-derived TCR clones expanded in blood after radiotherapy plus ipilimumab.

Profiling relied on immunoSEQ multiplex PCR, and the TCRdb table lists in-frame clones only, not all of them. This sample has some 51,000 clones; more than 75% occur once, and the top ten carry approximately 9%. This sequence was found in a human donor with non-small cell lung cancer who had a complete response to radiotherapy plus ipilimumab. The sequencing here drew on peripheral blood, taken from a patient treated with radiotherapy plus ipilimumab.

CDR3 in DNA: TGTGCCAGCAGCGCCCCAACCGGGACTAGCGGGGACAATGAGCAGTTCTTC. Translating it yields CASSAPTGTSGDNEQFF. This chain connects TRBV9 to TRBJ2-1; 13 bases map to TRBD2. The CDR3 has 17 residues. Trimming removed 3 bases from V and 5 bases from J; junction bases left unmatched: 8. Germline V gene lookup returns CDR1 SGDLS and CDR2 YYNGEE.